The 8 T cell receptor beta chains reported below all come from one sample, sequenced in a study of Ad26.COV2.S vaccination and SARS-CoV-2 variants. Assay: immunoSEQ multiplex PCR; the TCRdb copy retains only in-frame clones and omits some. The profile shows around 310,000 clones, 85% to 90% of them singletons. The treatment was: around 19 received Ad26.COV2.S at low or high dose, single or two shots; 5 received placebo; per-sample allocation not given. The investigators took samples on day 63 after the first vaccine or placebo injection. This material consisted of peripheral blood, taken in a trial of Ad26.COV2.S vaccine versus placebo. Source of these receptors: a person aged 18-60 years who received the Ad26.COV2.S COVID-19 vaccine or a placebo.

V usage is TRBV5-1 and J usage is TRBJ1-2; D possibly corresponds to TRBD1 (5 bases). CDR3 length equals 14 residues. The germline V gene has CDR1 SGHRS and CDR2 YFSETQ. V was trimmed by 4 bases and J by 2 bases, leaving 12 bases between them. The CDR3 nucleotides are TGCGCCAGCAGCCAACAATGGGGGAACTATGGCTACACCTTC. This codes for CASSQQWGNYGYTF.

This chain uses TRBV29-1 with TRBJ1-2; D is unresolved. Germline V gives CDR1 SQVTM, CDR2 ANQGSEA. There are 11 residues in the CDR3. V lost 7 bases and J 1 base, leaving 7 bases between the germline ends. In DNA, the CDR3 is TGCAGCGGGATGGATAACTATGGCTACACCTTC. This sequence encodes CSGMDNYGYTF.

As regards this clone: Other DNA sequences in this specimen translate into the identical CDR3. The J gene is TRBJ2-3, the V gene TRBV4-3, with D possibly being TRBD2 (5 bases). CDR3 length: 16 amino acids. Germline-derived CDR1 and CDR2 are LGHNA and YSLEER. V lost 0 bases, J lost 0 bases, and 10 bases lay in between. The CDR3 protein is CASSQEGGLSTDTQYF. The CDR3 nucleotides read TGCGCCAGCAGCCAAGAAGGCGGGCTTAGCACAGATACGCAGTATTTT.

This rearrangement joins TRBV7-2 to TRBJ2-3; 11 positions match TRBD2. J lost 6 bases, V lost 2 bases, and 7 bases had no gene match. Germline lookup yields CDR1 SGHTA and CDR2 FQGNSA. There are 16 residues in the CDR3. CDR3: CASSLLAGGPADTQYF. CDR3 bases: TGTGCCAGCAGCTTACTAGCGGGGGGCCCCGCCGATACGCAGTATTTT.

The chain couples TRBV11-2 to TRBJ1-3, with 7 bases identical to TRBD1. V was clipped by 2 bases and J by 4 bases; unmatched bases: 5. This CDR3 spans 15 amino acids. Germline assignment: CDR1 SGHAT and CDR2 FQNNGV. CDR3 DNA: TGTGCCAGCAGCTTAAACAGGGGACCAGGAAACACCATATATTTT. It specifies CASSLNRGPGNTIYF. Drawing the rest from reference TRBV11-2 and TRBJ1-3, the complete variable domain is EAGVAQSPRYKIIEKRQSVAFWCNPISGHATLYWYQQILGQGPKLLIQFQNNGVVDDSQLPKDRFSAERLKGVDSTLKIQPAKLEDSAVYLCASSLNRGPGNTIYFGEGSWLTVV.

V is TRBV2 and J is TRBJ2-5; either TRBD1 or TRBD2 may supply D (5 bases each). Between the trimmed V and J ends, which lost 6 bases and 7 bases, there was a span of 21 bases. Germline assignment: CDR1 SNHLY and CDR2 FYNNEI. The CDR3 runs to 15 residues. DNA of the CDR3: TGTGCCAGCAGGAGTGGGGGTGCAGCTTCAAGGACCCAGTACTTC. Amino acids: CASRSGGAASRTQYF.

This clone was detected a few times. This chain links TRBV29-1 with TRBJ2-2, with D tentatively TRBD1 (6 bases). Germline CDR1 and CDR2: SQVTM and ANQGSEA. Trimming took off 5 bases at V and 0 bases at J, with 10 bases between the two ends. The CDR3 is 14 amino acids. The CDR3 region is CSVTGTTNTGELFF. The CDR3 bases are TGCAGCGTTACCGGGACAACGAACACCGGGGAGCTGTTTTTT.

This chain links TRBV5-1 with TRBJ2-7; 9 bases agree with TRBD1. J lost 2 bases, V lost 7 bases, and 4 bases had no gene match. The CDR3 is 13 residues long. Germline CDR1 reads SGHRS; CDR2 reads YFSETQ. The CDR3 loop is CASGTGGAYEQYF. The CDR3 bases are TGCGCCAGCGGAACAGGGGGCGCCTACGAGCAGTACTTC.